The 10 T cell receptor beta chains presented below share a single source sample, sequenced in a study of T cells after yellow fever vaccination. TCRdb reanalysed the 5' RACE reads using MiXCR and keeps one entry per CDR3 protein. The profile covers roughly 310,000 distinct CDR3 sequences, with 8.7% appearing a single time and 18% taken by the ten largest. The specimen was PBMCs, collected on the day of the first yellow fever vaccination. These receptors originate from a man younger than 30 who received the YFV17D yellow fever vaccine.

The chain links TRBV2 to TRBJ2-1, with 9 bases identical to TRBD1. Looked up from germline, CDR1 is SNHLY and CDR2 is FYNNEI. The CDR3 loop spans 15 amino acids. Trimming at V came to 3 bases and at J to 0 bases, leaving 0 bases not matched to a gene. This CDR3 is CASSEGQGSYNEQFF. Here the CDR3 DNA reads TGTGCCAGCAGTGAGGGACAGGGCTCCTACAATGAGCAGTTCTTC.

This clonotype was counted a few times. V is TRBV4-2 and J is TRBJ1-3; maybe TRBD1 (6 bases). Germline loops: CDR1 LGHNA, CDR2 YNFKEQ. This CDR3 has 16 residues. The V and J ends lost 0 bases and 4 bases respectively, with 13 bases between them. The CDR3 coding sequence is TGTGCCAGCAGCCAAGACGGGACATTTGGGGGAAACACCATATATTTT. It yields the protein CASSQDGTFGGNTIYF.

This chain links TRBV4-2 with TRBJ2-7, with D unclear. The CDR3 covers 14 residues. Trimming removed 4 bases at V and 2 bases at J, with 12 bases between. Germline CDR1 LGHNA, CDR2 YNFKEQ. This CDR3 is CASSPLGSAYEQYF. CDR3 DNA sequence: TGTGCCAGCAGCCCCCTCGGCAGCGCCTACGAGCAGTACTTC.

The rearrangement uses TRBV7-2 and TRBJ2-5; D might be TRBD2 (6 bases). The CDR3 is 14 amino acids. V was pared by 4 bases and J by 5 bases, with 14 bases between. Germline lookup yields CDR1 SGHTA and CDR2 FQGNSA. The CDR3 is CASSSRDFGETQYF. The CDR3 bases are TGTGCCAGCAGCTCCCGGGACTTCGGGGAGACCCAGTACTTC.

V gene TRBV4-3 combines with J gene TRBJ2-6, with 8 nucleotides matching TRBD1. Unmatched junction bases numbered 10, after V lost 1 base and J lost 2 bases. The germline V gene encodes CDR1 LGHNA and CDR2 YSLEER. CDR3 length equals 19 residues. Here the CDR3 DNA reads TGCGCCAGCAGCCAAGGTCTCACAGGGGGAAATGCTGGGGCCAACGTCCTGACTTTC. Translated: CASSQGLTGGNAGANVLTF.

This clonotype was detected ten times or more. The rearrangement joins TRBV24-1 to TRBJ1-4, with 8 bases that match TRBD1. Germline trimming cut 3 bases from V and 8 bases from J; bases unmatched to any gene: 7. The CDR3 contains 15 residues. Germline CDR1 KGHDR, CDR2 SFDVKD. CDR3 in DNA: TGTGCCACCAGTGATCCCGGACAGGGAAGCGAAAAACTGTTTTTT. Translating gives CATSDPGQGSEKLFF.

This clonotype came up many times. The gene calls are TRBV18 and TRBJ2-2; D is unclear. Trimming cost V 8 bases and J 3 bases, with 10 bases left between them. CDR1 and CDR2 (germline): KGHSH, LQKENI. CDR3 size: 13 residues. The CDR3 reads CASSPRDTGELFF. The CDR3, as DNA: TGTGCCAGCAGTCCCCGGGACACCGGGGAGCTGTTTTTT.

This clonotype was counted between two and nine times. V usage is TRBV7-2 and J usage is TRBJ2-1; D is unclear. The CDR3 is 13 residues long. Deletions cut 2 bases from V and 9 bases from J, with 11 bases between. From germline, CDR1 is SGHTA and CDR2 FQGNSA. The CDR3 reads CASSLFSSVEQFF. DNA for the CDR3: TGTGCCAGCAGCTTATTTAGTAGTGTTGAGCAGTTCTTC.

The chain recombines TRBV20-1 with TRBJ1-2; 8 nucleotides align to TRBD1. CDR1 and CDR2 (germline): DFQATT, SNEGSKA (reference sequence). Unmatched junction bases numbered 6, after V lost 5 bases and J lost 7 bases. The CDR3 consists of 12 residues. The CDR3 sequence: CSAVQGAGGYTF. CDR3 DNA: TGCAGTGCTGTGCAGGGGGCAGGTGGCTACACCTTC.

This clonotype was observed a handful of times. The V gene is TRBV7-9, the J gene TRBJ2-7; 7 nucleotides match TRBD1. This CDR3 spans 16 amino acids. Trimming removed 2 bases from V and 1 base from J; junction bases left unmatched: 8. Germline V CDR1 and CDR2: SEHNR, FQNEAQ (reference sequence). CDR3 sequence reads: CASSLQTGQYSYEQYF. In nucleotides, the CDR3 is TGTGCCAGCAGCTTACAGACAGGGCAGTATTCCTACGAGCAGTACTTC.